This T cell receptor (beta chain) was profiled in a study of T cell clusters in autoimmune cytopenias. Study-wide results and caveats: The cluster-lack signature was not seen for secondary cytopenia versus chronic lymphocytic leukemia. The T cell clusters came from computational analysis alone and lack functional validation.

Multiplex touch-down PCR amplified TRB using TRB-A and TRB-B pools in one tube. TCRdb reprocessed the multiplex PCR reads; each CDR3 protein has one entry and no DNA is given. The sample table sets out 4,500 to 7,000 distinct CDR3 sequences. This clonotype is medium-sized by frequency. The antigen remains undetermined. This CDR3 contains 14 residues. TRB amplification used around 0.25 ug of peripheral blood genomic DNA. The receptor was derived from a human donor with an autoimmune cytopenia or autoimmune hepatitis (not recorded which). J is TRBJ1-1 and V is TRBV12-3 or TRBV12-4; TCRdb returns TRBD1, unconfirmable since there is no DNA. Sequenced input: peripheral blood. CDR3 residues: CASSLPGQIIEAFF.